The subject of this entry is one T cell receptor beta chain. The antigen is not known. The germline gives CDR1 ENHRY, CDR2 SYGVKD. The V segment lost 7 bases and the J segment 4 bases; nucleotides outside the gene matches: 5. CDR3 length: 14 amino acids. The source of the sample is a study of blood T cells in healthy people across ages. The study's findings and limits: A greater number of naive CD4+ cells and higher diversity distinguished long-lived donors from aged donors. Unsorted PBMCs prevented conclusive naive versus antigen-experienced comparison.

The extraction recovered at least 5.5 micrograms of total RNA per sample. Then a second PCR, running roughly 7 to 12 cycles, was carried out with a sample-barcoded 5' primer and a J-beta primer mix. TCRdb re-derived calls from the 5' RACE reads in MiXCR, one entry per CDR3 protein. This sample yields more than 1,400,000 distinct CDR3 sequences, of which 42% are seen a single time; 7.9% belongs to the top ten. This sequence joins TRBV10-3 and TRBJ2-1; 9 bases agree with TRBD1. This receptor was obtained from a woman aged 18-30 years in good health. Sequencing used blood. The CDR3 DNA reads as TGTGCCATCACGGAGGACAGGGGTTACAATGAGCAGTTCTTC. It is translated as CAITEDRGYNEQFF.